This T cell receptor beta chain was retrieved from a study of OX40 agonist ivuxolimab in advanced cancers. In the study overall: Ivuxolimab, an agonist antibody against OX40 (CD134), was given to patients. Findings of the study overall: Relatively little clonal expansion, among the lowest observed, appeared in partial responders at 0.1-3.0 mg/kg. Researchers did not establish what antigens the expanded peripheral T cells target.

The V and J ends lost 3 bases and 2 bases respectively, with 10 bases between them. Germline-derived CDR1 and CDR2 are MNHEY and SVGAGI. The CDR3 contains 15 residues. Blood got drawn at baseline, again on cycle 4 day 1, and then on cycle 7 day 1. This table comes from immunoSEQ multiplex PCR, and its TCRdb copy is limited to in-frame clones, with some not included. The sample includes 35,000 to 50,000 clones, more than 75% seen only once; the top ten take around an eighth. As for this clone: What it binds is unknown.

This clonotype was obtained from an adult with an advanced solid tumor such as melanoma, head and neck, liver or kidney cancer. This chain uses TRBV6-5 with TRBJ2-2; the D is unclear. The specimen was CD4+ or CD8+ T cells sorted from blood, collected in a trial of the OX40 agonist ivuxolimab. CDR3 region: CASSYRAGNTGELFF. The CDR3 DNA reads TGTGCCAGCAGTTATCGGGCAGGAAACACCGGGGAGCTGTTTTTT.